The 8 T cell receptor beta chains below come from one sample, sequenced in a study of yellow fever vaccine responses in identical twins. A single record per CDR3 protein comes from TCRdb applying MiXCR to the RT-PCR reads. Of some 11,000 distinct CDR3 sequences detected, over 60% appear once; the ten largest clones hold around 6.8%. The sample here was T cells from blood (PBMCs), unsorted or a sorted subset (not recorded which), taken before or after yellow fever vaccination (not recorded which). All receptors derive from a woman aged 18 to 35 who received the yellow fever vaccine.

The gene calls are TRBV16 and TRBJ2-7; unclear D gene. Trimming took 2 bases from V and 3 from J, leaving 5 bases between them. The CDR3 extends over 12 amino acids. Germline V gene data show CDR1 as KGHSY and CDR2 as FQNENV. The CDR3 is CASSQGSYEQYF. CDR3 DNA: TGTGCCAGCAGCCAAGGAAGCTACGAGCAGTACTTC. The whole variable domain, filled in from reference TRBV16 and TRBJ2-7, reads GEEVAQTPKHLVRGEGQKAKLYCAPIKGHSYVFWYQQVLKNEFKFLISFQNENVFDETGMPKERFSAKCLPNSPCSLEIQATKLEDSAVYFCASSQGSYEQYFGPGTRLTVT.

This chain links TRBV3-1 with TRBJ1-1, with a tentative D call TRBD1 (6 bases). V lost 3 bases and J lost 6, with 14 bases in between. The CDR3 has 14 amino acids. Germline-derived CDR1 and CDR2 are LGHDT and YNNKEL (reference sequence). Here the CDR3 DNA reads TGTGCCAGCAGCCAGGGGGGACATAAGTCTGAAGCTTTCTTT. Protein: CASSQGGHKSEAFF.

The chain couples TRBV18 to TRBJ2-7; 9 bases align to TRBD1. The CDR3 loop spans 13 amino acids. Germline trimming cut 5 bases from V and 5 bases from J; bases unmatched to any gene: 4. Germline loops: CDR1 KGHSH, CDR2 LQKENI. In DNA form, the CDR3 reads TGTGCCAGCTCATCTACAGGGGGCAACGAGCAGTACGTC. It codes for CASSSTGGNEQYV.

J is TRBJ1-2 and V is TRBV11-2; D ambiguous. V lost 6 bases, J lost 5 bases, and 10 bases lay in between. Germline V gene sequence: CDR1 SGHAT, CDR2 FQNNGV. The CDR3 is made up of 12 amino acids. For the CDR3, the DNA is TGTGCCAGCAGTCCGATATATTATGGCTACACCTTC. The encoded protein is CASSPIYYGYTF.

The chain has TRBV29-1 and TRBJ1-2, with D tentatively TRBD1 (5 bases). The length of the CDR3 is 10 residues. Germline V CDR1 and CDR2: SQVTM, ANQGSEA. Trimming removed 6 bases from V and 5 bases from J, with 7 bases in between. The CDR3 loop is CSVTEYGYTF. Here the CDR3 DNA reads TGCAGCGTGACAGAGTATGGCTACACCTTC.

The chain recombines TRBV12-3 or TRBV12-4 with TRBJ2-2; tentative D call: TRBD1 (5 bases). Trimming pared 5 bases from V and 7 bases from J, leaving 17 bases between. CDR3 length: 15 residues. The CDR3 coding sequence is TGTGCCAGCAGTCTATCCTGGGGCAGGTTCGGGGAGCTGTTTTTT. Translating it yields CASSLSWGRFGELFF.

This chain joins TRBV12-3 or TRBV12-4 and TRBJ2-2; TRBD2 matches at 8 bases. The CDR3 is 13 amino acids. In nucleotides, the CDR3 is TGTAGCACCCAGCGGGAGCGAACCGGGGAGCTGTTTTTT. Amino acid sequence: CSTQRERTGELFF.

This clonotype has just a few counts. The rearrangement uses TRBV5-6 and TRBJ1-3; no clear D. The CDR3 is 16 residues long. With 1 base removed from V and 0 bases from J, the gap between germline ends came to 11 bases. Germline V gives CDR1 SGHDT, CDR2 YYEEEE. CDR3: CASSLWTDGSGNTIYF. The DNA of the CDR3 is TGTGCCAGCAGCTTGTGGACGGACGGCTCTGGAAACACCATATATTTT.